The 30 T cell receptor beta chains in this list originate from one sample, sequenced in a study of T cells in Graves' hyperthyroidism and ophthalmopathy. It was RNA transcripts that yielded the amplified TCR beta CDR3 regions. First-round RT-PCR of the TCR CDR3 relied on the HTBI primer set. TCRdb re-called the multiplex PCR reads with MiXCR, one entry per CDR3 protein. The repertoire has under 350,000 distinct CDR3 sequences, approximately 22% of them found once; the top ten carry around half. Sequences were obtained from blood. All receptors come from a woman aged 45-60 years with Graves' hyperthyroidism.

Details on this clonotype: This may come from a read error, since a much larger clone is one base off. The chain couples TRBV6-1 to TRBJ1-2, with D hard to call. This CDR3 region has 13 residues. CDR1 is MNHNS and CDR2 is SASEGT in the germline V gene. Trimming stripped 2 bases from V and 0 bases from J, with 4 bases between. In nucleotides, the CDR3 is TGTGCCAGCAGTGAAACAGCTAACTATGGCTACACCTTC. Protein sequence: CASSETANYGYTF.

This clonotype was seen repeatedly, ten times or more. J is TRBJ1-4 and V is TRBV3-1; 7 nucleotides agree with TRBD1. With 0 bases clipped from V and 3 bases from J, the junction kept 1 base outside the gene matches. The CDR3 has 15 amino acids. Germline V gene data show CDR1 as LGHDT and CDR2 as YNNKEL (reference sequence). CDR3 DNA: TGTGCCAGCAGCCAAGACAGGGGGTCTAATGAAAAACTGTTTTTT. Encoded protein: CASSQDRGSNEKLFF.

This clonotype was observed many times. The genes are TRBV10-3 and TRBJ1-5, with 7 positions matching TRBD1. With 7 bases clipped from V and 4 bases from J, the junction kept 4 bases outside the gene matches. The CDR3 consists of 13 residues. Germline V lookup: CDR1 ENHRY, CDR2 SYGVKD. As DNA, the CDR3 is TGTGCCATCACCGACAGGGATAATCAGCCCCAGCATTTT. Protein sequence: CAITDRDNQPQHF.

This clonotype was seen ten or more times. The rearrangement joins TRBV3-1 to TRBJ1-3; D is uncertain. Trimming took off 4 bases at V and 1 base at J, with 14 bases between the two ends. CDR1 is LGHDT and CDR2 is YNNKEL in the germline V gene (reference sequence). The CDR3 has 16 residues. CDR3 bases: TGTGCCAGCAGCCGTACGGAAGAAATATCTGGAAACACCATATATTTT. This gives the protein CASSRTEEISGNTIYF. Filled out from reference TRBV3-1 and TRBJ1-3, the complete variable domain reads DTAVSQTPKYLVTQMGNDKSIKCEQNLGHDTMYWYKQDSKKFLKIMFSYNNKELIINETVPNRFSPKSPDKAHLNLHINSLELGDSAVYFCASSRTEEISGNTIYFGEGSWLTVV.

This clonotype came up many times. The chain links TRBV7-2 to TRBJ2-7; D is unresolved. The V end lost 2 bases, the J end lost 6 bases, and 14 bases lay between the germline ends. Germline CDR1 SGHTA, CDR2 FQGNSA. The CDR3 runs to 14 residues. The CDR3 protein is CASSLFRVQREQYF. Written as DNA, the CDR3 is TGTGCCAGCAGCTTATTTCGGGTCCAGCGCGAGCAGTACTTC.

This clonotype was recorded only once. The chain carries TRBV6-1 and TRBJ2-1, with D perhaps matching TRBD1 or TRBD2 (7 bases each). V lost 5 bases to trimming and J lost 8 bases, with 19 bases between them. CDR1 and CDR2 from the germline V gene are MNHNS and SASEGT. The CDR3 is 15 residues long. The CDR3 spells CASSIAQGGIYEQFF. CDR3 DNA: TGTGCCAGCAGTATAGCCCAGGGGGGGATCTATGAGCAGTTCTTC.

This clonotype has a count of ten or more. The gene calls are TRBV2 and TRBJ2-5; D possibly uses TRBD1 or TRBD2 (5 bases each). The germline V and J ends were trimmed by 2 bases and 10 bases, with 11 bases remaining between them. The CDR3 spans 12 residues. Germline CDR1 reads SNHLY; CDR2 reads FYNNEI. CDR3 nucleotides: TGTGCCAGCAGTGAAATTCGGGGCCACCAGTACTTC. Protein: CASSEIRGHQYF.

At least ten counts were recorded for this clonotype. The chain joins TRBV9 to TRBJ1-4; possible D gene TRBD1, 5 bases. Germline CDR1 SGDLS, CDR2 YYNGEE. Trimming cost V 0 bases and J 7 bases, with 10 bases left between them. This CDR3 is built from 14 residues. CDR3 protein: CASSVEQVSEKLFF. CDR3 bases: TGTGCCAGCAGCGTAGAACAGGTTTCTGAAAAACTGTTTTTT.

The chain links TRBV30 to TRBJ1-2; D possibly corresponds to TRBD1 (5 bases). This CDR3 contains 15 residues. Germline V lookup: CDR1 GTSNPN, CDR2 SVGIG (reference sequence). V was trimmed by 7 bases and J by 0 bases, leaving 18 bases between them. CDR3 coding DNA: TGTGCCTACGATCCGACAAGGGGAACTAACTATGGCTACACCTTC. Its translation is CAYDPTRGTNYGYTF.

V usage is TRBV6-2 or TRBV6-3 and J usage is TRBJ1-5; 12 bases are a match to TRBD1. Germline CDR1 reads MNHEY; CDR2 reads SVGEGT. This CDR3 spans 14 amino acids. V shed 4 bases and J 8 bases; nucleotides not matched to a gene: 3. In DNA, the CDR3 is TGTGCCAGCAGTTCGGGACAGGGGGCTAAGCCCCAGCATTTT. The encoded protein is CASSSGQGAKPQHF.

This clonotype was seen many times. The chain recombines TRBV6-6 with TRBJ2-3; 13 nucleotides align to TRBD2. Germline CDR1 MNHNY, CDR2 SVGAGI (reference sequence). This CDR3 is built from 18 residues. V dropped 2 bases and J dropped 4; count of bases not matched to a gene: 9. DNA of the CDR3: TGTGCCAGCAGTTACCGACAACTAGCGGGAGGGCGGGCAGATACGCAGTATTTT. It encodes CASSYRQLAGGRADTQYF.

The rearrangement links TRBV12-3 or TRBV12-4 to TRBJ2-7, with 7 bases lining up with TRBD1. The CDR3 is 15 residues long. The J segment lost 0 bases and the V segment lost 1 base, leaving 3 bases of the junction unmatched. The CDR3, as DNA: TGTGCCAGCAGTTTAGGGGACAGCCCCTCCTACGAGCAGTACTTC. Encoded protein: CASSLGDSPSYEQYF.

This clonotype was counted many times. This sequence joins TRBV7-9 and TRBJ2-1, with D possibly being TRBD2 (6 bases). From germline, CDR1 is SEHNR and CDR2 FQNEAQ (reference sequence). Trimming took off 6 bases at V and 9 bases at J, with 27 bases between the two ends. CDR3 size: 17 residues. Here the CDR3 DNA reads TGTGCCAGCAGTACTTTTGGGGTGGGAGGCGATCGTGGTGAGCAGTTCTTC. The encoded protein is CASSTFGVGGDRGEQFF.

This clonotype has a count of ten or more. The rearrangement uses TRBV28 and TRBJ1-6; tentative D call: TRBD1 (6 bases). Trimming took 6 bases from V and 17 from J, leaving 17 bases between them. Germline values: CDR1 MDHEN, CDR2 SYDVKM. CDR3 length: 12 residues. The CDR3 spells CASSPRGQLFHF. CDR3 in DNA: TGTGCCAGCAGCCCGAGGGGACAACTCTTCCACTTT.

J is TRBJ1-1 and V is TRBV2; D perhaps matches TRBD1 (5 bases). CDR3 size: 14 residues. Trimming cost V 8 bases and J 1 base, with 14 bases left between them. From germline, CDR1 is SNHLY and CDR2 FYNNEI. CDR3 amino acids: CASGWQGGNTEAFF. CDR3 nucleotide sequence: TGTGCCAGCGGGTGGCAGGGAGGGAACACTGAAGCTTTCTTT.

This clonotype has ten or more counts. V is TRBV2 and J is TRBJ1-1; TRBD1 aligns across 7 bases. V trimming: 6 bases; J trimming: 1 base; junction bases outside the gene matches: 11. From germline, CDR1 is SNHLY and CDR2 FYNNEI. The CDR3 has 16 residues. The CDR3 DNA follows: TGTGCCAGCAGCGCCAGGGGGGTCGGTTGGAACACTGAAGCTTTCTTT. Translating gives CASSARGVGWNTEAFF.

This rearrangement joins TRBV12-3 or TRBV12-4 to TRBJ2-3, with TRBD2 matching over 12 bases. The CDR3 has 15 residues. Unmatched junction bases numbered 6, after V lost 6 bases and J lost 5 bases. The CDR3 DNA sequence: TGTGCCAGCAGCACCGGACTAGCGGGAAGAGATACGCAGTATTTT. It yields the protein CASSTGLAGRDTQYF.

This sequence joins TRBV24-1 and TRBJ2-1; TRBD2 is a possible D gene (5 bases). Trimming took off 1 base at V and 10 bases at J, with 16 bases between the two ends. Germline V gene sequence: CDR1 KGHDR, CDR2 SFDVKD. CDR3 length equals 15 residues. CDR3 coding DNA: TGTGCCACCAGTGATTTAAACGGGATCAGTTCCGAGCAGTTCTTC. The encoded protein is CATSDLNGISSEQFF.

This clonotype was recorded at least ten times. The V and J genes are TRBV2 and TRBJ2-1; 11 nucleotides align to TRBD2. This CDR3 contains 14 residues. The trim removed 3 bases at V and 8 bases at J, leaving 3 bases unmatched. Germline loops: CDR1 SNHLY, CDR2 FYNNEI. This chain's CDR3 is CASSDLAGGYEQFF. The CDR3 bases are TGTGCCAGCAGTGATCTAGCGGGAGGATATGAGCAGTTCTTC. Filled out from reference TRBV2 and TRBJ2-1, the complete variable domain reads EPEVTQTPSHQVTQMGQEVILRCVPISNHLYFYWYRQILGQKVEFLVSFYNNEISEKSEIFDDQFSVERPDGSNFTLKIRSTKLEDSAMYFCASSDLAGGYEQFFGPGTRLTVL.

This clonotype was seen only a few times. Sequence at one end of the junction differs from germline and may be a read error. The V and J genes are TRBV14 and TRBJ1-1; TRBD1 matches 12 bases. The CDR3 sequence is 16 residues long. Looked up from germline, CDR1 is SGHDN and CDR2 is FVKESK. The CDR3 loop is CASSQGDRGRRTEAFF. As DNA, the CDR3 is TGTGCCAGCAGTCAAGGGGACAGGGGGCGTCGCACTGAAGCTTTCTTT.

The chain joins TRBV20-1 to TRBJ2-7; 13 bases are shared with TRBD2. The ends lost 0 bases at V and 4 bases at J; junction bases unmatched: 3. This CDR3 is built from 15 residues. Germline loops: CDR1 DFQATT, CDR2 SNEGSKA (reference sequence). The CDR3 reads CSAREGTSGAYEQYF. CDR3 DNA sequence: TGCAGTGCTAGAGAGGGGACTAGCGGGGCGTACGAGCAGTACTTC.

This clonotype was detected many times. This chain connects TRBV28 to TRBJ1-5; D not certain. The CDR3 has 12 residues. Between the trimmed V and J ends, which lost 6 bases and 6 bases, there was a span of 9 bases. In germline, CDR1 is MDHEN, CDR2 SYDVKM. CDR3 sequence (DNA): TGTGCCAGCAGCCCGGGTGGTCAGCCCCAGCATTTT. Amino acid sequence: CASSPGGQPQHF.

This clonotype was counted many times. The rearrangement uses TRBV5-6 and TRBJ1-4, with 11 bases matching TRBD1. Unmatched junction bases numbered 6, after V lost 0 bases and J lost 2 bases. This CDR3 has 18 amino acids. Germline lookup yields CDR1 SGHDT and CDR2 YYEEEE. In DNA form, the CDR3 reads TGTGCCAGCAGCTTGGGGACAGGGGGCACTCGGACTAATGAAAAACTGTTTTTT. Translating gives CASSLGTGGTRTNEKLFF.

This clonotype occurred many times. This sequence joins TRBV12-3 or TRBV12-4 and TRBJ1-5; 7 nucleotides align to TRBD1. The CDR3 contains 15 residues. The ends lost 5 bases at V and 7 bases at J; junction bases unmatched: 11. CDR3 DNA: TGTGCCAGCAGTAAGGGGGCAGCGGGTAACCAGCCCCAGCATTTT. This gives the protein CASSKGAAGNQPQHF.

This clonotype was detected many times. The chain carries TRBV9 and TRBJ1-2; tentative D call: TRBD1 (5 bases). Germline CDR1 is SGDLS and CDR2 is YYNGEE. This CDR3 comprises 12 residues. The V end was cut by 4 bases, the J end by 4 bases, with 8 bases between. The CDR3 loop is CASSSGLYGYTF. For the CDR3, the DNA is TGTGCCAGCAGCTCGGGGCTCTATGGCTACACCTTC. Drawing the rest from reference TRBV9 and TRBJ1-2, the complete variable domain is DSGVTQTPKHLITATGQRVTLRCSPRSGDLSVYWYQQSLDQGLQFLIQYYNGEERAKGNILERFSAQQFPDLHSELNLSSLELGDSALYFCASSSGLYGYTFGSGTRLTVV.

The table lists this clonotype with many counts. CDR3 protein: CASSLNRGPHQPQHF. The DNA for the CDR3 is TGTGCCAGCAGCTTAAACAGGGGGCCCCATCAGCCCCAGCATTTT. The V and J genes are TRBV7-9 and TRBJ1-5; 9 bases align to TRBD1. The germline CDR1 and CDR2 sequences are SEHNR and FQNEAQ (reference sequence). This CDR3 has 15 residues. The J segment lost 5 bases and the V segment lost 2 bases, leaving 4 bases of the junction unmatched. The entire variable domain, with the rest obtained from reference TRBV7-9 and TRBJ1-5, is as follows: DTGVSQNPRHKITKRGQNVTFRCDPISEHNRLYWYRQTLGQGPEFLTYFQNEAQLEKSRLLSDRFSAERPKGSFSTLEIQRTEQGDSAMYLCASSLNRGPHQPQHFGDGTRLSIL.

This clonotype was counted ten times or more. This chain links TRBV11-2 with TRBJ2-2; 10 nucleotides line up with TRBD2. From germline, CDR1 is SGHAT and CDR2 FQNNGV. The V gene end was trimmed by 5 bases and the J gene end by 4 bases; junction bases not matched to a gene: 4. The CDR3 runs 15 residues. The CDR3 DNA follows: TGTGCCAGCAGCCCCGGACTAGCGGCCACCGGGGAGCTGTTTTTT. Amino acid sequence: CASSPGLAATGELFF. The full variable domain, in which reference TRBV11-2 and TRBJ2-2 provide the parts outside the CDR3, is EAGVAQSPRYKIIEKRQSVAFWCNPISGHATLYWYQQILGQGPKLLIQFQNNGVVDDSQLPKDRFSAERLKGVDSTLKIQPAKLEDSAVYLCASSPGLAATGELFFGEGSRLTVL.

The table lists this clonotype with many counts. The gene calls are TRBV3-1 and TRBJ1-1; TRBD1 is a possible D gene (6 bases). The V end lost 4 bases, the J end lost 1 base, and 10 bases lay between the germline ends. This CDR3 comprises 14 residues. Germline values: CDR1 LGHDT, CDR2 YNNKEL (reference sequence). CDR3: CASSPGHQNTEAFF. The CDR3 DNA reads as TGTGCCAGCAGCCCGGGACATCAGAACACTGAAGCTTTCTTT. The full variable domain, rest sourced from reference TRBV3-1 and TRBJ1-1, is DTAVSQTPKYLVTQMGNDKSIKCEQNLGHDTMYWYKQDSKKFLKIMFSYNNKELIINETVPNRFSPKSPDKAHLNLHINSLELGDSAVYFCASSPGHQNTEAFFGQGTRLTVV.

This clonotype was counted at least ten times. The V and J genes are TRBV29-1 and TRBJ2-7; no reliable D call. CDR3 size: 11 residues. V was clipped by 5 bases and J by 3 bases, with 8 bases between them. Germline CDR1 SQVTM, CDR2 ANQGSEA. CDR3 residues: CSVMTGYEQYF. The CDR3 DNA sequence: TGCAGCGTTATGACGGGCTACGAGCAGTACTTC.

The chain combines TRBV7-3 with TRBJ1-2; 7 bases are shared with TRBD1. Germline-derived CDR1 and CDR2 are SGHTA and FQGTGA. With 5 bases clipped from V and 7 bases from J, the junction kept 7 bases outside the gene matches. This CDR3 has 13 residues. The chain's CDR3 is CASSLTGEAGYTF. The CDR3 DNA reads TGTGCCAGCAGCCTCACAGGGGAGGCTGGCTACACCTTC.